The 27 T cell receptor beta chains presented below share a single source sample, sequenced in a study of CD8 T cells in Susac syndrome. The authors reverse transcribed about 0.45 to 1 ug RNA with random hexamers. TCRdb re-analysed the immunoSEQ multiplex PCR reads in MiXCR, keeping a single row per CDR3 protein. The table has 250,000 to 300,000 distinct CDR3 sequences, about 89% seen once. The sample consisted of CD8+ T cells from PBMCs. These receptor sequences come from a human donor with multiple sclerosis.

This clonotype was counted once. V gene TRBV7-2 combines with J gene TRBJ2-1; D gene unclear. CDR3 size: 15 residues. Germline loops: CDR1 SGHTA, CDR2 FQGNSA. With 5 bases removed from V and 0 bases from J, the gap between germline ends came to 11 bases. The CDR3 spells CASSPDLFSYNEQFF. The CDR3 nucleotides read TGTGCCAGCAGCCCGGACCTGTTCTCCTACAATGAGCAGTTCTTC.

For the CDR3, the DNA is TGTGCCAGCAGCTTAGAACCTAGGACTGAAGCTTTCTTT. Translating it yields CASSLEPRTEAFF. V gene TRBV7-6 combines with J gene TRBJ1-1; no definite D call. Germline values: CDR1 SGHVS, CDR2 FNYEAQ. Trimming removed 1 base at V and 5 bases at J, with 8 bases between. This CDR3 comprises 13 residues.

This chain uses TRBV27 with TRBJ2-5; possible D gene TRBD2, 5 bases. The V gene lost 5 bases and the J gene lost 1 base, with 14 bases spanning the gap. CDR3 length: 15 amino acids. Germline V CDR1 and CDR2: MNHEY, SMNVEV (reference sequence). CDR3 DNA: TGTGCCAGCAGTCCCCCTGGGAGATTCCAAGAGACCCAGTACTTC. This encodes CASSPPGRFQETQYF.

J is TRBJ1-5 and V is TRBV9, with 8 nucleotides matching TRBD1. Germline values: CDR1 SGDLS, CDR2 YYNGEE. The V gene end was trimmed by 3 bases and the J gene end by 4 bases; junction bases not matched to a gene: 6. The CDR3 is 15 amino acids. The CDR3 nucleotides read TGTGCCAGCAGCGGACCGGGACAGGTTAATCAGCCCCAGCATTTT. Translating gives CASSGPGQVNQPQHF.

The V and J genes are TRBV23-1 and TRBJ1-3, with a weak D call TRBD1 (6 bases). TRBV23-1 is annotated as an ORF whose role is uncertain. The CDR3 totals 19 residues. V was clipped by 4 bases and J by 1 base, with 23 bases between them. The CDR3 loop reads CASSRTGFAHRPSGNTIYF. The CDR3 DNA is TGCGCCAGCAGTCGCACAGGGTTCGCTCACCGCCCTTCTGGAAACACCATATATTTT.

The CDR3 DNA reads TGTGCCAGCAGTTTAGCGATGAGGGGGGGGTACAATGAGCAGTTCTTC. It specifies CASSLAMRGGYNEQFF. The J gene is TRBJ2-1, the V gene TRBV12-3 or TRBV12-4, with D maybe TRBD2 (7 bases). Trimming cost V 0 bases and J 4 bases, with 13 bases left between them. The length of the CDR3 is 16 residues.

The chain is built from TRBV4-1 and TRBJ2-7; TRBD2 aligns across 10 bases. Germline V gene data show CDR1 as MGHRA and CDR2 as YSYEKL. V lost 3 bases to trimming and J lost 0 bases; unmatched junction nucleotides: 5. The CDR3 is made up of 16 amino acids. CDR3 protein: CASSHPSSGGSYEQYF. Here the CDR3 DNA reads TGCGCCAGCAGCCACCCATCTAGCGGGGGCTCCTACGAGCAGTACTTC.

J is TRBJ2-7 and V is TRBV5-6; no clear D. V lost 0 bases and J 7 bases, leaving 11 bases between the germline ends. The CDR3 has 13 residues. Germline-derived CDR1 and CDR2 are SGHDT and YYEEEE. CDR3 DNA: TGTGCCAGCAGCTTGGTTGTCGGGTGGGAGCAGTACTTC. This codes for CASSLVVGWEQYF. The full variable domain, rest sourced from reference TRBV5-6 and TRBJ2-7, is DAGVTQSPTHLIKTRGQQVTLRCSPKSGHDTVSWYQQALGQGPQFIFQYYEEEERQRGNFPDRFSGHQFPNYSSELNVNALLLGDSALYLCASSLVVGWEQYFGPGTRLTVT.

The rearrangement links TRBV6-6 to TRBJ1-1, with D perhaps matching TRBD1 (6 bases). The V gene's germline CDR1 is MNHNY and CDR2 SVGAGI (reference sequence). The V gene lost 7 bases and the J gene lost 6 bases, with 15 bases spanning the gap. The CDR3 totals 13 residues. The DNA of the CDR3 is TGTGCCAGCAACCATAGGGGGTCCGCTGAAGCTTTCTTT. Amino acid sequence: CASNHRGSAEAFF.

The V gene is TRBV15, the J gene TRBJ2-4, with D perhaps TRBD1 or TRBD2 (5 bases each). This CDR3 has 15 residues. V was pared by 4 bases and J by 6 bases, with 16 bases between. Germline loops: CDR1 LNHNV, CDR2 YYDKDF (reference sequence). This CDR3 is CATSTSGTPGNIQYF. As DNA, the CDR3 is TGTGCCACCAGCACCTCAGGGACCCCTGGAAACATTCAGTACTTC. Complete variable domain (other parts from reference TRBV15 and TRBJ2-4): DAMVIQNPRYQVTQFGKPVTLSCSQTLNHNVMYWYQQKSSQAPKLLFHYYDKDFNNEADTPDNFQSRRPNTSFCFLDIRSPGLGDTAMYLCATSTSGTPGNIQYFGAGTRLSVL.

The V and J genes are TRBV6-2 or TRBV6-3 and TRBJ2-7; D gene ambiguous. V was pared by 3 bases and J by 2 bases, with 11 bases between. The length of the CDR3 is 14 residues. Germline V gives CDR1 MNHEY, CDR2 SVGEGT. The CDR3 here is CASSYLGNPYEQYF. DNA of the CDR3: TGTGCCAGCAGTTATCTGGGAAACCCCTACGAGCAGTACTTC.

V usage is TRBV4-3 and J usage is TRBJ1-4; D gene unclear. The V end was cut by 0 bases, the J end by 7 bases, with 15 bases between. The CDR3 length is 16 residues. Germline CDR1 is LGHNA and CDR2 is YSLEER. The CDR3 DNA reads TGCGCCAGCAGCCAAGAGTGGTACCGGAGCGGTGAAAAACTGTTTTTT. Residues: CASSQEWYRSGEKLFF.

The V gene is TRBV13, the J gene TRBJ2-7, with 9 bases that match TRBD1. V lost 5 bases to trimming and J lost 3 bases; unmatched junction nucleotides: 8. Germline V gene sequence: CDR1 PRHDT, CDR2 FYEKMQ (reference sequence). The CDR3 runs to 15 residues. CDR3 nucleotide sequence: TGTGCCAGCAGCCCGGGACAGGGCAACTACTACGAGCAGTACTTC. As protein: CASSPGQGNYYEQYF. Together with reference TRBV13 and TRBJ2-7, the CDR3 gives the full variable domain: AAGVIQSPRHLIKEKRETATLKCYPIPRHDTVYWYQQGPGQDPQFLISFYEKMQSDKGSIPDRFSAQQFSDYHSELNMSSLELGDSALYFCASSPGQGNYYEQYFGPGTRLTVT.

This rearrangement joins TRBV27 to TRBJ2-3; weak D call: TRBD1 (5 bases). The V gene lost 3 bases and the J gene lost 6 bases, with 22 bases spanning the gap. CDR3 size: 17 residues. Germline CDR1 MNHEY, CDR2 SMNVEV (reference sequence). CDR3 residues: CASSLIHHQGPTDTQYF. Here the CDR3 DNA reads TGTGCCAGCAGTTTGATTCACCACCAGGGTCCAACTGATACGCAGTATTTT.

This chain links TRBV2 with TRBJ2-1; D may be TRBD2 (5 bases). Germline loops: CDR1 SNHLY, CDR2 FYNNEI. The CDR3 consists of 15 residues. Trimming stripped 7 bases from V and 6 bases from J, with 19 bases between. The CDR3 region is CASTVTPLGSNEQFF. CDR3 in DNA: TGTGCCAGCACCGTCACCCCACTAGGCTCCAATGAGCAGTTCTTC.

The chain is built from TRBV27 and TRBJ2-2; TRBD2 matches 14 bases. CDR1 MNHEY and CDR2 SMNVEV come from the germline V gene (reference sequence). Germline trimming cut 7 bases from V and 6 bases from J; bases unmatched to any gene: 4. The CDR3 is made up of 15 amino acids. In DNA form, the CDR3 reads TGTGCCAGCACCGGACTAGCGGGAGGTGCCGGGGAGCTGTTTTTT. This sequence encodes CASTGLAGGAGELFF.

V is TRBV6-2 or TRBV6-3 and J is TRBJ2-5; 12 nucleotides agree with TRBD2. J lost 3 bases, V lost 3 bases, and 2 bases had no gene match. The CDR3 sequence is 15 residues long. Germline V gene data show CDR1 as MNHEY and CDR2 as SVGEGT. DNA of the CDR3: TGTGCCAGCAGTTATTGGACTAGCGGGGAAGAGACCCAGTACTTC. This sequence encodes CASSYWTSGEETQYF.

CDR3 loop: CASSQTLGDEQFF. The CDR3 nucleotides are TGTGCCAGCAGCCAGACATTGGGTGATGAGCAGTTCTTC. V and J are TRBV4-2 and TRBJ2-1; D is unclear. The V gene lost 3 bases and the J gene lost 8 bases, with 11 bases spanning the gap. From germline, CDR1 is LGHNA and CDR2 YNFKEQ. The CDR3 runs 13 residues.

This clonotype showed up just once. The chain recombines TRBV2 with TRBJ2-1, with D uncertain. Trimming stripped 10 bases from V and 12 bases from J, with 19 bases between. Germline V gives CDR1 SNHLY, CDR2 FYNNEI. The CDR3 totals 12 residues. CDR3 sequence: CAIPRAPQRQFF. CDR3 DNA: TGTGCCATTCCCCGGGCACCGCAAAGGCAGTTCTTC. The variable domain in full, completed from reference TRBV2 and TRBJ2-1, reads EPEVTQTPSHQVTQMGQEVILRCVPISNHLYFYWYRQILGQKVEFLVSFYNNEISEKSEIFDDQFSVERPDGSNFTLKIRSTKLEDSAMYFCAIPRAPQRQFFGPGTRLTVL.

The chain links TRBV13 to TRBJ1-3, with 8 positions matching TRBD1. Germline-derived CDR1 and CDR2 are PRHDT and FYEKMQ (reference sequence). After removal of 8 bases from V and 2 bases from J, the junction contained 5 bases not matched to a gene. The CDR3 extends over 14 amino acids. CDR3 sequence (DNA): TGTGCCAGCGCAGGGGGCTCAGCTGGAAACACCATATATTTT. Protein product: CASAGGSAGNTIYF.

The chain links TRBV28 to TRBJ2-1; 10 nucleotides line up with TRBD1. CDR3 length equals 18 residues. V gave up 3 bases and J gave up 2 bases; unmatched junction bases: 10. CDR1 is MDHEN, CDR2 SYDVKM, per germline. The CDR3, as DNA: TGTGCCAGCAGTTTCGACAGGGGGCGCACTATAGCCTACAATGAGCAGTTCTTC. It translates to CASSFDRGRTIAYNEQFF. The whole variable domain, filled in from reference TRBV28 and TRBJ2-1, reads DVKVTQSSRYLVKRTGEKVFLECVQDMDHENMFWYRQDPGLGLRLIYFSYDVKMKEKGDIPEGYSVSREKKERFSLILESASTNQTSMYLCASSFDRGRTIAYNEQFFGPGTRLTVL.

This chain uses TRBV20-1 with TRBJ2-1, with 12 bases fitting TRBD2. V lost 3 bases and J lost 8; bases outside the gene matches: 11. Germline CDR1 DFQATT, CDR2 SNEGSKA (reference sequence). This CDR3 is 16 amino acids long. Written as DNA, the CDR3 is TGCAGTGCTAGTTCTCCGACTAGCGGGGGATTCGATGAGCAGTTCTTC. The encoded protein is CSASSPTSGGFDEQFF.

The V gene is TRBV2, the J gene TRBJ2-1; no firm D call. Germline V gene lookup returns CDR1 SNHLY and CDR2 FYNNEI. V lost 3 bases to trimming and J lost 3 bases, with 12 bases between them. The CDR3 sequence is 15 residues long. The CDR3: CASSEEWVSYNEQFF. CDR3 in DNA: TGTGCCAGCAGTGAGGAGTGGGTCAGCTACAATGAGCAGTTCTTC.

This chain uses TRBV10-3 with TRBJ2-7; D call uncertain. CDR1 is ENHRY and CDR2 is SYGVKD in the germline V gene. The CDR3 totals 14 residues. V lost 7 bases to trimming and J lost 1 base, with 14 bases between them. The CDR3 region is CAITPASASYEQYF. Here the CDR3 DNA reads TGTGCCATCACTCCAGCCTCAGCTTCCTACGAGCAGTACTTC.

The V gene is TRBV24-1, the J gene TRBJ2-7; 8 nucleotides line up with TRBD1. This CDR3 has 14 residues. V was clipped by 4 bases and J by 5 bases; unmatched bases: 6. The germline CDR1 and CDR2 sequences are KGHDR and SFDVKD. This CDR3 reads CATSDRTGTHEQYF. As DNA, the CDR3 is TGTGCCACCAGTGACCGGACAGGGACCCACGAGCAGTACTTC.

The chain links TRBV29-1 to TRBJ1-3; D is unclear. This CDR3 region has 10 residues. Germline-derived CDR1 and CDR2 are SQVTM and ANQGSEA. V lost 2 bases and J lost 8, with 4 bases in between. For the CDR3, the DNA is TGCAGCGTTGAACGGGACACCATATATTTT. Protein sequence: CSVERDTIYF.

The CDR3, as DNA: TGTGCCACCGCTTTGGGGAGGTACAATGAGCAGTTCTTC. Protein sequence: CATALGRYNEQFF. This chain connects TRBV28 to TRBJ2-1, with D maybe TRBD2 (6 bases). Germline lookup yields CDR1 MDHEN and CDR2 SYDVKM. The CDR3 is made up of 13 amino acids. V was shortened by 10 bases and J by 4 bases, with 14 bases between the two germline ends.